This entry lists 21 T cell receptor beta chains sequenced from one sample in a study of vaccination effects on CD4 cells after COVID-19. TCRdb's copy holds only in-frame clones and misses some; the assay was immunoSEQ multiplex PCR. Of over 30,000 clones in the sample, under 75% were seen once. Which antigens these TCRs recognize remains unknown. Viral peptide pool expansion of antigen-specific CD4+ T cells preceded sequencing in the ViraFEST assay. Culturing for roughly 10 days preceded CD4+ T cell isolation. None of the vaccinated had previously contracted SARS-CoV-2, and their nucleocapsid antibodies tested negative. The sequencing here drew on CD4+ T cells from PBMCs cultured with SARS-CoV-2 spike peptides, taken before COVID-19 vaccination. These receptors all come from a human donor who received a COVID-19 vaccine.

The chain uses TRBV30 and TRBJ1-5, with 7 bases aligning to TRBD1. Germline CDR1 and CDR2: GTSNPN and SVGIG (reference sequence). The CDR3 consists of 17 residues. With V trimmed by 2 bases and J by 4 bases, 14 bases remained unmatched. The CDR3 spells CAWSSHTGDVGNQPQHF. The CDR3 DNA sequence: TGTGCCTGGAGTTCCCACACAGGGGATGTAGGTAATCAGCCCCAGCATTTT.

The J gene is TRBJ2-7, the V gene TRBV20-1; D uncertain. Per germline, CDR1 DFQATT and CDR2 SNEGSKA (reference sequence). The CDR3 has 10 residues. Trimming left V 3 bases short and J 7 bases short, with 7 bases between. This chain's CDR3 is CSASPREQYF. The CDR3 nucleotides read TGCAGTGCTAGTCCTCGGGAGCAGTACTTC.

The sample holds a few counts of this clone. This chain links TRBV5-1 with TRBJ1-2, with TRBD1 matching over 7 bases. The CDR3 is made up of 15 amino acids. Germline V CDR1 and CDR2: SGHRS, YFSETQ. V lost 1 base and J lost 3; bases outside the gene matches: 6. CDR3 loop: CASSLTGVVDYGYTF. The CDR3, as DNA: TGCGCCAGCAGCTTGACAGGGGTGGTTGACTATGGCTACACCTTC.

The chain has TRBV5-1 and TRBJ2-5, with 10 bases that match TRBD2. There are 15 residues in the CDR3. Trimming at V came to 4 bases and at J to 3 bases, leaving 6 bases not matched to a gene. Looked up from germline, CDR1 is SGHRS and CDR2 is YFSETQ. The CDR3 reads CASSPALAGEETQYF. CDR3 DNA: TGCGCCAGCAGCCCGGCCCTAGCGGGAGAAGAGACCCAGTACTTC.

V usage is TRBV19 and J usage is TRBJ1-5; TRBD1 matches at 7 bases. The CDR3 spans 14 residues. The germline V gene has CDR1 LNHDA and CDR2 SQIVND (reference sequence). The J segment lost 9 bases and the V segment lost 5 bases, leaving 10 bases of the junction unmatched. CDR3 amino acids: CASSRRQGIGPQHF. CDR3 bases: TGTGCCAGTAGTCGAAGACAGGGTATTGGGCCCCAGCATTTT.

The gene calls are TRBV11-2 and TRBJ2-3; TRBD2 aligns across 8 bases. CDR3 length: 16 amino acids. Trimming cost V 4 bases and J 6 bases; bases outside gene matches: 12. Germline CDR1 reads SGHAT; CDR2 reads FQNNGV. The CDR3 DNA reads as TGTGCCAGCAGCTCGGGACTAGTAGGATCTGCCGATACGCAGTATTTT. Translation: CASSSGLVGSADTQYF.

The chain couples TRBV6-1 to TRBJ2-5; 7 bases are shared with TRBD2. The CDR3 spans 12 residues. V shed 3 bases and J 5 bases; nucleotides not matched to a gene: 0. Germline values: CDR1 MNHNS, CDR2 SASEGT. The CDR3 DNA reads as TGTGCCAGCAGTGAGGGGGGGGAGACCCAGTACTTC. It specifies CASSEGGETQYF.

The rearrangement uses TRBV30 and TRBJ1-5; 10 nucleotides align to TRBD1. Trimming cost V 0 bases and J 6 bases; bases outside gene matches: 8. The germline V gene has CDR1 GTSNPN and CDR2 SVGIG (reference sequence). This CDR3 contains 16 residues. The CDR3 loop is CAWSVGTGAFGQPQHF. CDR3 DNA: TGTGCCTGGAGTGTGGGGACAGGGGCCTTCGGTCAGCCCCAGCATTTT.

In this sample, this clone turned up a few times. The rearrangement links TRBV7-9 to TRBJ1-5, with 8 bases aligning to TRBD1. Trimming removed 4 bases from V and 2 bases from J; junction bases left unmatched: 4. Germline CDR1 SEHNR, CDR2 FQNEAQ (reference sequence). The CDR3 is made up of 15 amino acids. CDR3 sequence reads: CASSSDRVGNQPQHF. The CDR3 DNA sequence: TGTGCCAGCAGCTCGGACAGGGTGGGCAATCAGCCCCAGCATTTT.

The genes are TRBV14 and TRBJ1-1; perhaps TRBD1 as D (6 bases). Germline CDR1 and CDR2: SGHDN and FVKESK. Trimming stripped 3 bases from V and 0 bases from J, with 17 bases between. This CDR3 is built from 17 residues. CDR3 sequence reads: CASSHPRGGDMNTEAFF. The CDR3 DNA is TGTGCCAGCAGCCATCCCCGGGGGGGGGACATGAACACTGAAGCTTTCTTT.

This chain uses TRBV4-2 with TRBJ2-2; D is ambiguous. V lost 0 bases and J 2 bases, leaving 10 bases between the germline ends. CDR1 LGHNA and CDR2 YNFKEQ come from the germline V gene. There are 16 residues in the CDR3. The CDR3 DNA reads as TGTGCCAGCAGCCAAGAAGGGCAGGAAAACACCGGGGAGCTGTTTTTT. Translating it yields CASSQEGQENTGELFF.

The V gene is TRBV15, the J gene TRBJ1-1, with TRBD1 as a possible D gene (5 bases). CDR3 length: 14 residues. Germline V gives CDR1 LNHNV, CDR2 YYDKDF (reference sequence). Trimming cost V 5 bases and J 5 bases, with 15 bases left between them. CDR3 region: CATSRTGGATEAFF. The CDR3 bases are TGTGCCACCAGCCGCACCGGAGGGGCGACTGAAGCTTTCTTT.

CDR3 sequence: CASSERVRYGYTF. As DNA, the CDR3 is TGTGCCAGCAGTGAAAGGGTACGGTATGGCTACACCTTC. V and J are TRBV6-1 and TRBJ1-2, with D uncertain. Germline CDR1 is MNHNS and CDR2 is SASEGT. This CDR3 has 13 amino acids. Trimming stripped 2 bases from V and 5 bases from J, with 9 bases between.

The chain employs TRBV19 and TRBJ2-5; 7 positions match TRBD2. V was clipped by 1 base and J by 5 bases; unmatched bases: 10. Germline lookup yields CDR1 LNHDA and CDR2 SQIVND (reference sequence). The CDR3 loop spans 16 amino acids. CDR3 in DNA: TGTGCCAGTAGTATAGGCGGCGGACTAGAAACGGAGACCCAGTACTTC. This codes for CASSIGGGLETETQYF.

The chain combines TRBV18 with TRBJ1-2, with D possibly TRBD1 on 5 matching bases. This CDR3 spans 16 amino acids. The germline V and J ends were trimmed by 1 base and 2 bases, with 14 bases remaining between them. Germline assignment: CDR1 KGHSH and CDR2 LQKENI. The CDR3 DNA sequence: TGTGCCAGCTCACCACAGCAGGGCCAGGTGAACTATGGCTACACCTTC. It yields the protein CASSPQQGQVNYGYTF.

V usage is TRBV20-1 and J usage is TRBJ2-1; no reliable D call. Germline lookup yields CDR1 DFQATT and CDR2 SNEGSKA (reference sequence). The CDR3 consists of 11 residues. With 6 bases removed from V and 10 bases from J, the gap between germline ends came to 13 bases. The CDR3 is CSATTLGEQFF. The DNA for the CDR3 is TGCAGTGCAACCACCCTAGGGGAGCAGTTCTTC.

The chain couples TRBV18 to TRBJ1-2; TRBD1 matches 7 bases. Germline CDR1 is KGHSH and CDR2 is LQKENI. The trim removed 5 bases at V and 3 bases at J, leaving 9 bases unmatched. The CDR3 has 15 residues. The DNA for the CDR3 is TGTGCCAGCTCATCGACGACAGGGAGGGACTATGGCTACACCTTC. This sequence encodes CASSSTTGRDYGYTF.

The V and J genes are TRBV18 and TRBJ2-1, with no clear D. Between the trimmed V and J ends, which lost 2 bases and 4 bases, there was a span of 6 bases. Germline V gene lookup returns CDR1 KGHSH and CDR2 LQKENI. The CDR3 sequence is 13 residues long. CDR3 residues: CASSPGQYNEQFF. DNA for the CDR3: TGTGCCAGCTCACCAGGGCAGTACAATGAGCAGTTCTTC.

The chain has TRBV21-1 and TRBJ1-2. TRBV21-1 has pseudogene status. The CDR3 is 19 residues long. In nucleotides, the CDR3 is TGTGCCAGCCGAACCCTTAGGCCCAGCCTTTACTTATGGTACTATGGCTACACCTTC. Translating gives CASRTLRPSLYLWYYGYTF.

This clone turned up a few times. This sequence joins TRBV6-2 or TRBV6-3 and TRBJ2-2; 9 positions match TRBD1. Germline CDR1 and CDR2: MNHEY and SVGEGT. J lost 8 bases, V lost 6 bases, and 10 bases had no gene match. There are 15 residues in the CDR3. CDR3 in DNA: TGTGCCAGCAGCCGGGGACAGGGAAAACCAGGGGAGCTGTTTTTT. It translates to CASSRGQGKPGELFF.

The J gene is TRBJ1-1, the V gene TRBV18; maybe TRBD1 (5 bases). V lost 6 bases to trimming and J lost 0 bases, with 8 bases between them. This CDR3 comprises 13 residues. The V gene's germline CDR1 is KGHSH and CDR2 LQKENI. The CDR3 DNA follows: TGTGCCAGCTCCTCGGACATGAACACTGAAGCTTTCTTT. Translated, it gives CASSSDMNTEAFF.